Described below is a single T cell receptor (beta chain) sequence and its context. This specimen comes from a study of blood T cell repertoires in COVID-19. Study overall: Material from acute and convalescent COVID-19 was sourced from the United States, Italy and Spain. From T cells, B-cell-depleted T cells, or PBMCs came the material, which was cDNA or gDNA.

Profiling relied on immunoSEQ multiplex PCR, and the TCRdb table lists in-frame clones only, not all of them. Here the sample spans tens of thousands of clones, approximately 85% being singletons. The TCR was taken from a man at least 80 years old with acute or convalescent COVID-19. The sequencing input was peripheral blood.

The CDR3 nucleotides read TGCGCCAGCAGCTCGTCGGGGGGCCTTAACACAGATACGCAGTATTTT. It translates to CASSSSGGLNTDTQYF. V usage is TRBV5-1 and J usage is TRBJ2-3, with a tentative D call TRBD2 (7 bases). From germline, CDR1 is SGHRS and CDR2 YFSETQ. Trimming pared 3 bases from V and 2 bases from J, leaving 16 bases between. The CDR3 contains 16 residues.